This T cell receptor beta chain emerged from a study of high-grade serous ovarian cancer treatment subgroups. Study details: Mean per sample: around 14,000 reads, some 7,300 unique TCR beta rearrangements.

Looked up from germline, CDR1 is SGDLS and CDR2 is YYNGEE. V was pared by 4 bases and J by 5 bases, with 8 bases of the junction left unmatched. The CDR3 spans 16 residues. Tumor tissue was taken before any definitive surgery or chemotherapy was given. TCRdb keeps only in-frame clones here, not all; method: immunoSEQ multiplex PCR. The table includes thousands of clones, about 75% detected once. Study outcomes and limitations: Tumors within one patient showed repertoire similarity of 0.11 to 0.79. Without spatial data, bulk sequencing limits insight into HGSC tumor diversity.

To note about this clone: The antigen is not known.

The chain uses TRBV9 and TRBJ2-5; 13 positions agree with TRBD2. The sequence derives from a human donor with high-grade serous ovarian cancer. The material sequenced was tumor tissue. The CDR3 nucleotides read TGTGCCAGCAGCCCTCGGACTAGCGGGGGCTGGGAGACCCAGTACTTC. Protein product: CASSPRTSGGWETQYF.